The source of this TCR beta chain is a study of CXCR3-negative and CXCR3-positive naive CD8 T cells. For the study at large: Libraries each contributed about 1.5 +/- 0.3 million TRB reads, for about 150 million in total. Findings of the study overall: CXCR3-positive naive cells carried more hydrophobic TRB CDR3s than CXCR3-negative naive cells did.

Germline loops: CDR1 SQVTM, CDR2 ANQGSEA. CDR3 length: 12 residues. As to this clonotype: Its antigen is currently unknown.

Sorting yielded triplicates of 300,000 to 350,000 cells for each CD8+ T cell subset. Naive CD8+ T cells showed CD45RO-CCR7+CD27+CD95-. UMI-labeled TRB cDNA libraries were prepared by 5' RACE. TCRdb re-analyzed the 5' RACE reads; it lists each CDR3 protein once, without DNA. Recorded for this sample: fewer than 55,000 distinct CDR3 sequences. This chain uses TRBV29-1 with TRBJ2-7. The TCR originated in a human donor in good health. Some clones in this sample may be carry-over from other donors' samples. Sequencing used naive CXCR3- CD8+ T cells from blood. Subset reported: CD45RO-CCR7+CD27+CD95- naive CD8+ T cells lacking CXCR3 (TNR3-). The CDR3: CSVEAASYEQYF.